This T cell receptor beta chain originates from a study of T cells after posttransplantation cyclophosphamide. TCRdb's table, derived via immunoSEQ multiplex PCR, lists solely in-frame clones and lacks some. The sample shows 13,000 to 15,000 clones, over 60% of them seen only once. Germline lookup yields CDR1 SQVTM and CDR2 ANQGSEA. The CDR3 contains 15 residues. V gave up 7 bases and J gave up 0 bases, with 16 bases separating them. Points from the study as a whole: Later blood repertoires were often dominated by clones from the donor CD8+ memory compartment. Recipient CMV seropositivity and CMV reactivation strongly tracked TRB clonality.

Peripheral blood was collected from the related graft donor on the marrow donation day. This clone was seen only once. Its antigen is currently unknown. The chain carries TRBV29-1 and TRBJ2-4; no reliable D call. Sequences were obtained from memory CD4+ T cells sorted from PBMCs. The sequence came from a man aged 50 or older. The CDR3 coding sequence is TGCAGCGCCCAGGTGGCTTTCCTAGCCAAAAACATTCAGTACTTC. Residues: CSAQVAFLAKNIQYF.